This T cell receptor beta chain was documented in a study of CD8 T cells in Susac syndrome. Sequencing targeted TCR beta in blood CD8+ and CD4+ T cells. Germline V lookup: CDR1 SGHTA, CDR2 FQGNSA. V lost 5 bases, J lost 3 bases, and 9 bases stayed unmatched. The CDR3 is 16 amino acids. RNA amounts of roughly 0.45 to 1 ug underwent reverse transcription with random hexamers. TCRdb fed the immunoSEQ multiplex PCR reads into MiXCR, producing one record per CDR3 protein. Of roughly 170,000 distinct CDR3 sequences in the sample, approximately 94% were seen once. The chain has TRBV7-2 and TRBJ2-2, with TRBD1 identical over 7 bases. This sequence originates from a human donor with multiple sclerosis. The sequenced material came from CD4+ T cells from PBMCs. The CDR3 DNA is TGTGCCAGCAGCCCAGTGACAGGGTGGGACACCGGGGAGCTGTTTTTT. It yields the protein CASSPVTGWDTGELFF.